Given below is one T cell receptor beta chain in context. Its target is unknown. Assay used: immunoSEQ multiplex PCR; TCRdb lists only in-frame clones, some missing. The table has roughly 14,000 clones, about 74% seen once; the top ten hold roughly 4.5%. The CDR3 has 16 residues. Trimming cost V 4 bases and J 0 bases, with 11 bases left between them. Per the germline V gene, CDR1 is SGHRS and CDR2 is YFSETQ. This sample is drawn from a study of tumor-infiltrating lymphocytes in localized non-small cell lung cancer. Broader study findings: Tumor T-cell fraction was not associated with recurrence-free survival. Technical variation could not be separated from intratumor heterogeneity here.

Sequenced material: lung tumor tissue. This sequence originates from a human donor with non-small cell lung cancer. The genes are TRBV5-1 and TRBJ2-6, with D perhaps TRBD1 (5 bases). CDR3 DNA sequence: TGCGCCAGCAGCGGCCAGGGCCACTCTGGGGCCAACGTCCTGACTTTC. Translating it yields CASSGQGHSGANVLTF.